The present TCR beta chain was sequenced within a study of control samples from healthy donors and cancer patients. CDR3 length: 13 residues. Trimming took 6 bases from V and 6 from J, leaving 13 bases between them. Germline CDR1 SNHLY, CDR2 FYNNEI. Some clones are missing from TCRdb's copy, which holds only in-frame ones; the method was immunoSEQ multiplex PCR. The profile covers around 140,000 clones, with about 89% appearing a single time and approximately 6.8% taken by the ten largest. Sequenced: blood. This TCR was recovered from a man aged 18-30 years in good health. J is TRBJ2-3 and V is TRBV2, with D perhaps matching TRBD1 (6 bases). The CDR3 here is CASRAAGGDTQYF. CDR3 nucleotides: TGTGCCAGCAGGGCCGCTGGGGGCGATACGCAGTATTTT.